The 22 T cell receptor beta chains given below trace back to one sample, sequenced in a study of glioma-infiltrating T cells after dendritic cell vaccination (TCRdb year 2016). In light of the paper, this sample's time point label describes: after dendritic cell vaccination, including at tumor progression/relapse. The method was the immunoSEQ multiplex PCR assay. What TCRdb holds here is the immuneACCESS table cut down to in-frame rearrangements. Part of the clones is not present; checked against another copy, under half of the missing clones reflect an unresolved V gene, and the others are unexplained. The sample includes 99,000 or so clones, with about 85% observed a single time. The top ten clones comprise approximately 5.4% of the sample. This specimen consisted of blood, obtained after dendritic cell vaccination. The origin of the receptors is a human donor with glioblastoma.

The CDR3: CASSLETRLADEQFF. In DNA, the CDR3 is TGTGCCAGCAGCTTAGAGACGAGACTAGCCGATGAGCAGTTCTTC. This chain joins TRBV13 and TRBJ2-1; 7 positions agree with TRBD2. Germline V gives CDR1 PRHDT, CDR2 FYEKMQ (reference sequence). V lost 1 base, J lost 8 bases, and 8 bases stayed unmatched. CDR3 length: 15 residues.

V is TRBV6-6 and J is TRBJ2-4, with 14 bases that match TRBD2. CDR3 length: 15 amino acids. Unmatched junction bases numbered 4, after V lost 0 bases and J lost 12 bases. Germline V lookup: CDR1 MNHNY, CDR2 SVGAGI (reference sequence). The CDR3 coding sequence is TGTGCCAGCAGTTACTCCCCGGGACTAGCGGGGGATCAGTACTTC. Its protein is CASSYSPGLAGDQYF.

The DNA of the CDR3 is TGTGCCAGCAGCCCAGGATTAGGCAATCAGCCCCAGCATTTT. Amino acid sequence: CASSPGLGNQPQHF. V gene TRBV7-6 combines with J gene TRBJ1-5; D is uncertain. Germline-derived CDR1 and CDR2 are SGHVS and FNYEAQ. The CDR3 contains 14 residues. Trimming took off 5 bases at V and 2 bases at J, with 10 bases between the two ends.

This clone was counted only a few times. The chain joins TRBV5-1 to TRBJ1-1; 9 positions match TRBD1. The V and J ends lost 3 bases and 4 bases, in that order; junction bases with no gene match: 4. Germline assignment: CDR1 SGHRS and CDR2 YFSETQ. The CDR3 length is 14 residues. The CDR3 region is CASSSGQGFTEAFF. The CDR3 nucleotides are TGCGCCAGCAGCTCTGGACAGGGGTTCACTGAAGCTTTCTTT. Based on the CDR3 plus reference TRBV5-1 and TRBJ1-1, the full variable domain is KAGVTQTPRYLIKTRGQQVTLSCSPISGHRSVSWYQQTPGQGLQFLFEYFSETQRNKGNFPGRFSGRQFSNSRSEMNVSTLELGDSALYLCASSSGQGFTEAFFGQGTRLTVV.

CDR3 DNA sequence: TGTGCCAGCAGCCGGACGGGACAGGTTCACATGAACACTGAAGCTTTCTTT. Its translation: CASSRTGQVHMNTEAFF. The chain combines TRBV9 with TRBJ1-1; 8 nucleotides line up with TRBD1. With 4 bases clipped from V and 0 bases from J, the junction kept 11 bases outside the gene matches. CDR1 SGDLS and CDR2 YYNGEE come from the germline V gene. The CDR3 extends over 17 amino acids. The full variable domain, with the rest looked up from reference TRBV9 and TRBJ1-1, is DSGVTQTPKHLITATGQRVTLRCSPRSGDLSVYWYQQSLDQGLQFLIQYYNGEERAKGNILERFSAQQFPDLHSELNLSSLELGDSALYFCASSRTGQVHMNTEAFFGQGTRLTVV.

This chain connects TRBV9 to TRBJ2-7, with 7 bases lining up with TRBD1. Germline CDR1 is SGDLS and CDR2 is YYNGEE. Trimming cost V 3 bases and J 2 bases; bases outside gene matches: 5. The CDR3 runs to 14 residues. The CDR3 DNA reads TGTGCCAGCAGCGGAAAGACAGGGCCCTACGAGCAGTACTTC. Protein sequence: CASSGKTGPYEQYF.

This clone was counted only a few times. The chain recombines TRBV7-9 with TRBJ2-7; 8 positions agree with TRBD1. The V gene end was trimmed by 5 bases and the J gene end by 3 bases; junction bases not matched to a gene: 3. There are 13 residues in the CDR3. Germline CDR1 and CDR2: SEHNR and FQNEAQ (reference sequence). The DNA for the CDR3 is TGTGCCAGCAGCCCTGGACAGGGCTACGAGCAGTACTTC. Protein product: CASSPGQGYEQYF.

In this sample, this clone turned up once. The chain carries TRBV2 and TRBJ1-5, with D possibly matching TRBD1 (5 bases). Trimming stripped 2 bases from V and 2 bases from J, with 16 bases between. The CDR3 loop spans 17 amino acids. Germline lookup yields CDR1 SNHLY and CDR2 FYNNEI. This CDR3 reads CASSELAGTRRNQPQHF. As DNA, the CDR3 is TGTGCCAGCAGTGAACTGGCAGGGACTAGGCGCAATCAGCCCCAGCATTTT.

J is TRBJ1-2 and V is TRBV11-2; 11 nucleotides line up with TRBD1. CDR3 size: 19 residues. V shed 2 bases and J 7 bases; nucleotides not matched to a gene: 18. Germline V gene sequence: CDR1 SGHAT, CDR2 FQNNGV. CDR3 DNA sequence: TGTGCCAGCAGCTTATTAACAAGGTGGACAGGGGGCGTTTCGGGTGGCTACACCTTC. Its translation is CASSLLTRWTGGVSGGYTF.

This clone was detected only a few times. The V gene is TRBV10-3, the J gene TRBJ2-1; D is perhaps TRBD1 (5 bases). Trimming stripped 2 bases from V and 3 bases from J, with 5 bases between. Germline CDR1 ENHRY, CDR2 SYGVKD. The CDR3 spans 13 residues. The CDR3 protein is CAISEDSYNEQFF. The CDR3 nucleotides are TGTGCCATCAGTGAGGACAGCTACAATGAGCAGTTCTTC.

J is TRBJ1-1 and V is TRBV28; D call uncertain. The CDR3 is 11 amino acids. Trimming took 5 bases from V and 7 from J, leaving 8 bases between them. Germline V gene sequence: CDR1 MDHEN, CDR2 SYDVKM. The CDR3, as DNA: TGTGCCAGCAGTAGAGTGAATGAAGCTTTCTTT. It encodes CASSRVNEAFF.

CDR3 coding DNA: TGTGCCAGCAGCTTGGAACAGGGGAGGTATGGCTACACCTTC. Amino acids: CASSLEQGRYGYTF. The rearrangement uses TRBV7-8 and TRBJ1-2; 7 bases match TRBD1. J gave up 5 bases and V 3 bases, and 6 bases lay outside the gene matches. CDR3 size: 14 residues. Germline V gene sequence: CDR1 SGHVS, CDR2 FQNEAQ. Combining the CDR3 with reference TRBV7-8 and TRBJ1-2 gives the whole variable domain GAGVSQSPRYKVAKRGQDVALRCDPISGHVSLFWYQQALGQGPEFLTYFQNEAQLDKSGLPSDRFFAERPEGSVSTLKIQRTQQEDSAVYLCASSLEQGRYGYTFGSGTRLTVV.

The gene calls are TRBV18 and TRBJ1-1, with D maybe TRBD1 (5 bases). The length of the CDR3 is 13 residues. In germline, CDR1 is KGHSH, CDR2 LQKENI. The germline V and J ends were trimmed by 3 bases and 10 bases, with 15 bases remaining between them. CDR3 DNA: TGTGCCAGCTCACCCAACCAGGGAAGACGAGCTTTCTTT. Protein product: CASSPNQGRRAFF.

This clone was seen many times. The chain has TRBV5-1 and TRBJ1-3; 7 nucleotides align to TRBD1. Germline V CDR1 and CDR2: SGHRS, YFSETQ. This CDR3 has 14 residues. J was trimmed by 2 bases and V by 3 bases; bases with no gene match: 2. The CDR3 DNA follows: TGCGCCAGCAGCTCAGGGACAGCTGGAAACACCATATATTTT. This sequence encodes CASSSGTAGNTIYF. The complete variable domain, with remaining parts taken from reference TRBV5-1 and TRBJ1-3, reads KAGVTQTPRYLIKTRGQQVTLSCSPISGHRSVSWYQQTPGQGLQFLFEYFSETQRNKGNFPGRFSGRQFSNSRSEMNVSTLELGDSALYLCASSSGTAGNTIYFGEGSWLTVV.

This clone was detected a few times. The chain carries TRBV2 and TRBJ2-1, with unresolved D. Germline V gives CDR1 SNHLY, CDR2 FYNNEI. V lost 6 bases and J lost 7, with 13 bases in between. The CDR3 runs to 13 residues. CDR3 in DNA: TGTGCCAGCAGCCACGCTAGTGAAAATGAGCAGTTCTTC. Translation: CASSHASENEQFF.

This chain connects TRBV30 to TRBJ2-7, with D perhaps TRBD2 (7 bases). CDR1 is GTSNPN and CDR2 is SVGIG in the germline V gene (reference sequence). The CDR3 is made up of 12 amino acids. The CDR3 sequence: CARGGGPYEQYF. CDR3 bases: TGTGCACGAGGGGGGGGTCCCTACGAGCAGTACTTC. Full variable domain (missing parts from reference TRBV30 and TRBJ2-7): SQTIHQWPATLVQPVGSPLSLECTVEGTSNPNLYWYRQAAGRGLQLLFYSVGIGQISSEVPQNLSASRPQDRQFILSSKKLLLSDSGFYLCARGGGPYEQYFGPGTRLTVT.

This clone was counted only a few times. The chain is built from TRBV5-4 and TRBJ2-3; 7 bases are shared with TRBD2. The CDR3 has 18 residues. Looked up from germline, CDR1 is SGHNT and CDR2 is YYREEE (reference sequence). The V gene end was trimmed by 0 bases and the J gene end by 1 base; junction bases not matched to a gene: 11. The chain's CDR3 is CASSLAPGGPFGTDTQYF. The CDR3 DNA follows: TGTGCCAGCAGCTTGGCCCCGGGGGGACCATTCGGCACAGATACGCAGTATTTT.

The V and J genes are TRBV10-3 and TRBJ1-1; 7 nucleotides agree with TRBD1. V gave up 5 bases and J gave up 1 base; unmatched junction bases: 1. This CDR3 spans 13 amino acids. CDR1 is ENHRY, CDR2 SYGVKD, per germline. CDR3 residues: CAISRQGNTEAFF. CDR3 in DNA: TGTGCCATCAGTCGACAGGGGAACACTGAAGCTTTCTTT.

V and J are TRBV7-9 and TRBJ1-5; D is unclear. V gave up 3 bases and J gave up 4 bases, with 4 bases separating them. The length of the CDR3 is 12 residues. The V gene's germline CDR1 is SEHNR and CDR2 FQNEAQ (reference sequence). In DNA, the CDR3 is TGTGCCAGCAGCTTCCTTAATCAGCCCCAGCATTTT. Its protein is CASSFLNQPQHF.

This chain links TRBV7-3 with TRBJ1-4, with 8 bases identical to TRBD1. Germline lookup yields CDR1 SGHTA and CDR2 FQGTGA. V lost 2 bases to trimming and J lost 2 bases; unmatched junction nucleotides: 1. This CDR3 has 15 residues. In DNA, the CDR3 is TGTGCCAGCAGCTTACAGGGGGCGACTAATGAAAAACTGTTTTTT. It is translated as CASSLQGATNEKLFF.

The chain couples TRBV5-1 to TRBJ2-5; maybe TRBD2 (5 bases). CDR3 size: 14 residues. Trimming shortened V by 3 bases and J by 2 bases, and 11 bases separated the two germline ends. Germline V CDR1 and CDR2: SGHRS, YFSETQ. The CDR3 protein is CASSWFPGQETQYF. The CDR3 bases are TGCGCCAGCAGCTGGTTCCCGGGACAAGAGACCCAGTACTTC.

The chain links TRBV5-1 to TRBJ2-1; 10 bases align to TRBD2. CDR1 and CDR2 (germline): SGHRS, YFSETQ. J was trimmed by 7 bases and V by 0 bases; bases with no gene match: 7. The CDR3 runs to 16 residues. Here the CDR3 reads CASSLVQSGRANEQFF. DNA for the CDR3: TGCGCCAGCAGCTTGGTTCAGAGCGGGAGGGCGAATGAGCAGTTCTTC.